This T cell receptor (beta chain) was profiled in a study of cytomegalovirus exposure and HLA in healthy donors (dated by TCRdb to 2015 to 2018). Notes on the research overall: An earlier analysis of several hundred of the donors reported 276 Gb of sequence data and some 120 million unique TCR beta sequences from 190 million or so T cells. The study aimed to test whether cataloging public T cell receptors could reveal signatures of past pathogen exposure. Among approximately 370 genotyped donors of the cohort, an average of approximately 240,000 unique TCR beta nucleotide sequences was sequenced per donor, of which approximately 19% were non-productive. The T cell repertoires of several hundred subjects were profiled by immunosequencing and related to cytomegalovirus serostatus. HLA typing included class I and class II loci at four-digit resolution. Around 300 gigabases of sequencing data and approximately 85 million unique TCR sequences were included in an early release covering over 600 HLA-typed donors. A later analysis re-examined previously published TCR beta repertoires from just over 650 donors and added high-resolution HLA genotyping to investigate patterns of TCR occurrence. Typing coverage differed by locus: A, B, C, DRB1 and DQB1 were typed in roughly 629-630 donors, DQA1 in 500 to 550, DPA1 in roughly 590, and DPB1 in 400 to 480. All discovery cohort repertoires had been generated on a single sequencing platform. Donor age, sex, ethnicity and CMV serostatus were compiled together with the repertoire data. A later genetic analysis took genome-wide SNP genotypes for about 60% of the roughly 670 donors and used that subset as a discovery cohort. Among the roughly 410 genotyped donors, more than 70% belonged to the genetic ancestry cluster associated with self-reported Caucasian donors. Four or five DR-DQ haplotypes were handled as single units for association and clustering because linkage in the cohort was strong. In addition to the first cohort of 650 to 750 subjects, a separate validation cohort of over 90 different subjects was used. The later analysis used no new phenotypic data to find candidate immune exposures, relying instead on TCR beta sequences and their occurrence across donors. To predict cytomegalovirus infection status, the study combined high-throughput TCR immunosequencing, statistical association of individual TCRs with disease status, and machine learning. To decide whether each TCR beta V gene segment behaved as functional or pseudogenic, an earlier analysis of nearly 600 of the donors relied on high-throughput TCR beta sequencing. The research as a whole found: Compared with the roughly 720-donor mean, donors in an Asian-associated ancestry cluster had fewer N-insertions in productive TCRs, according to a later genetic analysis. For the cohort, immune exposure information was limited to CMV serostatus. Several of the top co-occurrence clusters appeared to be linked to parvovirus B19, influenza, CMV and Epstein-Barr virus, according to a later analysis. Most TCR sequences were seen in very few donors, while some public TCRs were found in many individuals. Compared with equally common non-associated chains, HLA-associated TCR beta chains in a later analysis were more clonally expanded and had lower generation probabilities. A later analysis found that most CMV-associated TCR beta chains appeared HLA-restricted, with HLA associations seemingly driven largely by CMV exposure. The cohort was sequenced for TCR beta chains only, and without alpha or paired-chain data the features that could be detected were limited. A cluster of highly shared sequence variants was judged likely to represent a technical artifact of the sequencing pipeline. Because the 87-base-pair reads could not distinguish some IMGT-functional V segments, including TRBV6-2 and TRBV6-3, those segments were excluded. The study listed approximately 160 TCR beta chains as associated with cytomegalovirus. In a later analysis, TCR association rates were found to vary across HLA loci, with the most associated TCRs seen for DRB1 alleles and the fewest for HLA-C alleles. An earlier analysis of around 500 of the donors showed that most TCR beta V segments appeared in productive rearrangements either about 90% or about 30% of the time, which broadly matched IMGT annotations. Strong co-occurrence of HLA alleles, especially DR and DQ, made assigning TCR associations to individual alleles difficult. In vitro tests confirmed that a few of the cytomegalovirus-associated TCR beta chains recognize cytomegalovirus antigens. Because counts were too low, 15 or so rarely observed V segments, including chromosome 9 orphons, were excluded from the earlier analysis of under 650 of the donors. A further reported finding was that TCR beta sequences accurately predicted the HLA-A and HLA-B alleles for most subjects in the first cohort. V-gene and J-gene trimming of TCR beta chains was associated with a missense DCLRE1C variant in a later genetic analysis, and the association was replicated in an independent cohort. In both the original and validation cohorts, the classifier was reported to diagnose cytomegalovirus status with high specificity and sensitivity. Because HLA typing was unavailable for some donors at each locus, only the typed subset was used in association tests. The authors suggested that the approach could potentially be extended to other disease states and immunological phenotypes. Presence/absence analyses assumed roughly uniform sequencing depth across donors, an assumption that may not hold. Correlated functional status among segregating V segments might reflect linkage disequilibrium, but an unknown experimental factor could not be ruled out. A later analysis associated about 16,000 TCR beta sequences with specific HLA alleles at a false discovery rate of 0.05.

Library preparation was by the immunoSEQ multiplex PCR assay. The multiplex PCR relied on a mix of 60 forward primers for TCR Vbeta segments and 13 reverse primers for TCR Jbeta segments. A multiplex PCR assay on genomic DNA amplified the CDR3 region of rearranged TCR beta genes. Amplified TCR beta libraries were sequenced as 87-base-pair reads on the Illumina HiSeq System. The paper's processing steps were these. Across the 670 or so repertoires, a later analysis counted roughly 84 million unique TCR beta chains, 9 million to 14 million of which were shared by at least two donors. Raw reads were error-corrected and collapsed into unique sequences by a nearest-neighbor algorithm in which closely related sequences were merged to remove PCR and sequencing errors. V, D and J gene segments were assigned by aligning CDR3 sequences to IMGT reference sequences. Each retained sequence needed at least a six-nucleotide match to both a V gene segment and a J gene segment. Rearrangements were called productive when the CDR3 lacked stop codons and stayed in frame with V and J; all others were non-productive. CDR3 was defined by IMGT convention, running from the second conserved V-encoded cysteine to the conserved J-encoded phenylalanine. In an earlier analysis of around 600 of the donors, sequences lacking an unambiguous match to a single V gene segment were excluded. An earlier analysis of some 610 of the donors called V segments functional above 56.7% productive rearrangements and segregating when the between-donor standard deviation exceeded 5%. To diagnose cytomegalovirus status from the catalog of TCR beta chain sequences, a statistical classification framework was built. A later analysis assigned V and J genes by comparing TCR nucleotide sequences with IMGT/GENE-DB human TR gene sequences. In a later analysis, CDR3 sequences and most-parsimonious VDJ recombination scenarios were assigned using the TCRdist pipeline. In a later analysis, each TCR beta chain was defined by its CDR3 amino acid sequence together with its V-gene family, and reads without a unique V-gene family were excluded. A later analysis removed 550 to 650 highly shared, low-generation-probability nucleotide sequences to deal with suspected cross-contamination and a sequencing artifact. In a later analysis, a clonal expansion index was calculated for each public chain from normalized within-repertoire ranks of inferred template counts. Generation probabilities in a later analysis came from a VDJ recombination model fitted to out-of-frame rearrangements, and those results were checked against IGoR. Hypergeometric tests were used in a later analysis to score TCR-TCR, TCR-HLA and TCR-CMV co-occurrence, with a repertoire-size bias correction applied to the TCR pairs. To estimate false discovery rates, a later analysis permuted the HLA or CMV assignments 20 times. In a later analysis, co-occurring TCRs were grouped using DBSCAN, with TCRdist sequence similarity added in when clustering inside HLA-allele-positive subsets. Repertoires with fewer than 30,000 or more than 120,000 public chains, plus five repertoires with anomalous nucleotide sharing, were excluded from co-occurrence clustering. TCRdb provides this immuneACCESS table in a form limited to in-frame rearrangements. Some clones are lacking; in checked studies, under half of them reflect an unresolved V gene, and why the rest are absent is not known. The V and J calls and clone size come from that table; D and trimming were worked out from the DNA. This sample comprises some 180,000 clones, about 13% of them detected only once. Together, the top ten hold 7.8% of the sample.

The cohort comprised fewer than 750 healthy bone marrow donors. Cohort members were all nominally healthy when sampled, although unrecorded immune exposures were likely present. The donor was CMV seropositive and was included in the group of approximately 310 seropositive cohort members. Every donor gave a peripheral blood sample, and the peripheral blood mononuclear cells from that sample were used for TCR beta sequencing. Genomic DNA extraction from the blood cell samples was performed with the Qiagen DNeasy Blood Extraction Kit. V sheds 4 bases and J sheds 2 bases, leaving 13 bases between their ends. CDR1 SGHRS and CDR2 YFSETQ were looked up in the germline V gene. The CDR3 measures 15 amino acids from cysteine to phenylalanine. Here the CDR3 DNA is all that survives: 45 bases in frame from base 1. In this sample, this clone turned up once. Its recognized antigen is unknown. No per-base quality is available; no much larger clone lies one base away.

Material for sequencing was PBMCs. The receptor's source is a man between 45 and 60 years old in good health and CMV-seropositive. The chain couples TRBV5-1 to TRBJ1-5, with TRBD1 perhaps the D gene, on 5 matching bases. The sequence in DNA is TGCGCCAGCAGCCCGCTACAAGGGGGCAATCAGCCCCAGCATTTT. Its amino acids are CASSPLQGGNQPQHF. Outside the CDR3, residues come from the reference TRBV5-1 and TRBJ1-5 proteins, so the full variable domain is: KAGVTQTPRYLIKTRGQQVTLSCSPISGHRSVSWYQQTPGQGLQFLFEYFSETQRNKGNFPGRFSGRQFSNSRSEMNVSTLELGDSALYLCASSPLQGGNQPQHFGDGTRLSIL.